A single sample gave rise to the 24 T cell receptor beta chains below, sequenced in a study of T cell changes during pregnancy in multiple sclerosis. The table came from immunoSEQ multiplex PCR; TCRdb's copy has only in-frame clones and leaves some out. Of 56,000 or so clones in the sample, 80% to 95% are singletons; the top ten hold 0.65% to 0.7%. The sequencing here drew on CD4+ T cells from peripheral blood mononuclear cells, taken in the third trimester of pregnancy. These TCRs come from a female donor with multiple sclerosis, enrolled in a pregnancy study.

The chain joins TRBV5-1 to TRBJ2-5; 10 bases fit TRBD1. Germline loops: CDR1 SGHRS, CDR2 YFSETQ. This CDR3 contains 14 residues. Trimming at V came to 4 bases and at J to 5 bases, leaving 5 bases not matched to a gene. CDR3 DNA: TGCGCCAGCAGCGGACAGGGGGGTGGGGAGACCCAGTACTTC. Translation gives CASSGQGGGETQYF.

The J gene is TRBJ2-5, the V gene TRBV10-3, with 7 bases identical to TRBD1. After removal of 9 bases from V and 6 bases from J, the junction contained 13 bases not matched to a gene. The CDR3 is 14 amino acids. The germline gives CDR1 ENHRY, CDR2 SYGVKD. As DNA, the CDR3 is TGTGCCATTTCAGAACTAGGGGGCACGAAGACCCAGTACTTC. It is translated as CAISELGGTKTQYF.

This clone was seen more than once but under ten times. This chain joins TRBV19 and TRBJ2-1; the D is unclear. This CDR3 is 13 amino acids long. The V end lost 5 bases, the J end lost 9 bases, and 14 bases lay between the germline ends. Germline CDR1 and CDR2: LNHDA and SQIVND (reference sequence). CDR3: CASSPLVTPEQFF. The CDR3 DNA reads TGTGCCAGTAGTCCCCTAGTGACGCCTGAGCAGTTCTTC.

The rearrangement joins TRBV6-5 to TRBJ2-7; D gene unclear. The V gene lost 2 bases and the J gene lost 5 bases, with 16 bases spanning the gap. There are 15 residues in the CDR3. Germline CDR1 MNHEY, CDR2 SVGAGI. As DNA, the CDR3 is TGTGCCAGCAGTTACCGCTCTATCATGCAACACGAGCAGTACTTC. This codes for CASSYRSIMQHEQYF.

This chain links TRBV5-4 with TRBJ1-2, with 7 bases identical to TRBD1. Trimming removed 1 base from V and 7 bases from J; junction bases left unmatched: 10. The CDR3 consists of 15 residues. Germline V gives CDR1 SGHNT, CDR2 YYREEE (reference sequence). The CDR3 sequence is CASSLKRGPGGGYTF. The CDR3 coding sequence is TGTGCCAGCAGCTTGAAGAGGGGGCCGGGTGGTGGCTACACCTTC.

The chain couples TRBV10-3 to TRBJ1-5; no clear D. The germline V gene encodes CDR1 ENHRY and CDR2 SYGVKD. The CDR3 has 14 amino acids. The V and J ends lost 2 bases and 7 bases respectively, with 12 bases between them. The chain's CDR3 is CAISERGPRQPQHF. The DNA of the CDR3 is TGTGCCATCAGTGAGAGAGGGCCGAGGCAGCCCCAGCATTTT.

This clone has a handful of counts. The chain couples TRBV29-1 to TRBJ2-7, with 10 bases aligning to TRBD2. Germline V gene data show CDR1 as SQVTM and CDR2 as ANQGSEA. The CDR3 is 13 amino acids. The J segment lost 6 bases and the V segment lost 7 bases, leaving 9 bases of the junction unmatched. In DNA, the CDR3 is TGCAGCGCTAGACTAGCGGGCGCTTCCGAGCAGTACTTC. It is translated as CSARLAGASEQYF.

V and J are TRBV10-3 and TRBJ2-7; TRBD1 is a possible D gene (8 bases). Looked up from germline, CDR1 is ENHRY and CDR2 is SYGVKD. CDR3 length equals 14 residues. V gave up 3 bases and J gave up 7 bases, with 16 bases separating them. CDR3 nucleotides: TGTGCCATCAGTGAAGCGGGACAGGCCTGGGAGCAGTACTTC. Protein: CAISEAGQAWEQYF.

V is TRBV30 and J is TRBJ1-4; 9 positions agree with TRBD1. Germline loops: CDR1 GTSNPN, CDR2 SVGIG (reference sequence). The CDR3 loop spans 16 amino acids. With 0 bases clipped from V and 1 base from J, the junction kept 3 bases outside the gene matches. The chain's CDR3 is CAWSVNRGQTNEKLFF. The CDR3 DNA reads as TGTGCCTGGAGTGTTAACAGGGGGCAAACTAATGAAAAACTGTTTTTT.

V gene TRBV29-1 combines with J gene TRBJ2-3; 8 bases align to TRBD2. The ends lost 7 bases at V and 2 bases at J; junction bases unmatched: 5. Germline loops: CDR1 SQVTM, CDR2 ANQGSEA. The CDR3 runs to 13 residues. Here the CDR3 reads CSGGTRVTDTQYF. For the CDR3, the DNA is TGCAGCGGGGGGACTAGGGTCACAGATACGCAGTATTTT.

The rearrangement uses TRBV7-2 and TRBJ2-5; D is undetermined. The CDR3 sequence is 14 residues long. Trimming pared 4 bases from V and 5 bases from J, leaving 14 bases between. CDR1 and CDR2 from the germline V gene are SGHTA and FQGNSA. CDR3 nucleotides: TGTGCCAGCAGCTCCTGGCCCATTGTGGAGACCCAGTACTTC. It is translated as CASSSWPIVETQYF.

The chain recombines TRBV6-1 with TRBJ2-2; possible D gene TRBD2, 5 bases. The V end was cut by 7 bases, the J end by 5 bases, with 17 bases between. The CDR3 length is 15 residues. Per the germline V gene, CDR1 is MNHNS and CDR2 is SASEGT. The CDR3: CASILVGVGTGELFF. For the CDR3, the DNA is TGTGCCAGCATTCTCGTGGGAGTGGGAACCGGGGAGCTGTTTTTT.

CDR3 protein: CASSSPVPGTGLWPQHF. The CDR3, as DNA: TGTGCCAGCAGCTCACCCGTACCCGGGACAGGACTTTGGCCCCAGCATTTT. The chain employs TRBV7-8 and TRBJ1-5; 8 bases agree with TRBD1. V trimming: 4 bases; J trimming: 9 bases; junction bases outside the gene matches: 17. CDR3 length: 17 residues. Germline V gene data show CDR1 as SGHVS and CDR2 as FQNEAQ.

V is TRBV10-3 and J is TRBJ1-1, with 9 bases that match TRBD1. Germline loops: CDR1 ENHRY, CDR2 SYGVKD. J lost 5 bases, V lost 2 bases, and 15 bases had no gene match. The CDR3 contains 18 residues. In DNA, the CDR3 is TGTGCCATCAGTGAGCCCACTCACACCGACAGGGGGGGTACTGAAGCTTTCTTT. This gives the protein CAISEPTHTDRGGTEAFF.

The CDR3 is CASSRSSETQETQYF. CDR3 coding DNA: TGTGCCAGCAGCCGATCTTCAGAAACCCAAGAGACCCAGTACTTC. This chain links TRBV4-2 with TRBJ2-5; D gene unclear. The CDR3 spans 15 residues. Trimming took 4 bases from V and 1 from J, leaving 13 bases between them. CDR1 is LGHNA, CDR2 YNFKEQ, per germline.

This sequence joins TRBV15 and TRBJ2-7; D not resolved. With 5 bases removed from V and 2 bases from J, the gap between germline ends came to 7 bases. This CDR3 comprises 12 residues. CDR1 and CDR2 from the germline V gene are LNHNV and YYDKDF (reference sequence). This CDR3 reads CATSGQTYEQYF. In nucleotides, the CDR3 is TGTGCCACCAGCGGGCAGACCTACGAGCAGTACTTC. The full variable domain, with the rest looked up from reference TRBV15 and TRBJ2-7, is DAMVIQNPRYQVTQFGKPVTLSCSQTLNHNVMYWYQQKSSQAPKLLFHYYDKDFNNEADTPDNFQSRRPNTSFCFLDIRSPGLGDTAMYLCATSGQTYEQYFGPGTRLTVT.

The chain has TRBV28 and TRBJ2-3, with a tentative D call TRBD2 (6 bases). CDR1 MDHEN and CDR2 SYDVKM come from the germline V gene. Trimming stripped 6 bases from V and 0 bases from J, with 13 bases between. This CDR3 is 15 amino acids long. CDR3 sequence: CASSGGGVSTDTQYF. CDR3 nucleotides: TGTGCCAGCAGCGGGGGTGGGGTTAGCACAGATACGCAGTATTTT.

The gene calls are TRBV9 and TRBJ2-7, with 7 bases aligning to TRBD2. The CDR3 spans 15 residues. CDR1 and CDR2 from the germline V gene are SGDLS and YYNGEE. J lost 4 bases, V lost 2 bases, and 9 bases had no gene match. The CDR3 sequence: CASSVGSSGKYEQYF. In nucleotides, the CDR3 is TGTGCCAGCAGCGTTGGTTCTAGCGGTAAATACGAGCAGTACTTC.

This rearrangement joins TRBV19 to TRBJ2-2; perhaps TRBD1 as D (6 bases). Germline loops: CDR1 LNHDA, CDR2 SQIVND (reference sequence). CDR3 length equals 14 residues. Between the trimmed V and J ends, which lost 4 bases and 5 bases, there was a span of 11 bases. CDR3 loop: CASSNRVKTGELFF. DNA for the CDR3: TGTGCCAGTAGTAACAGGGTGAAAACCGGGGAGCTGTTTTTT. Combining the CDR3 with reference TRBV19 and TRBJ2-2 gives the whole variable domain DGGITQSPKYLFRKEGQNVTLSCEQNLNHDAMYWYRQDPGQGLRLIYYSQIVNDFQKGDIAEGYSVSREKKESFPLTVTSAQKNPTAFYLCASSNRVKTGELFFGEGSRLTVL.

The gene calls are TRBV9 and TRBJ1-6; 7 nucleotides line up with TRBD1. CDR1 and CDR2 (germline): SGDLS, YYNGEE. The CDR3 runs 13 residues. With 7 bases clipped from V and 7 bases from J, the junction kept 5 bases outside the gene matches. CDR3 nucleotides: TGTGCCAGCCAAGACAGGGTGAATTCACCCCTCCACTTT. This sequence encodes CASQDRVNSPLHF. The full variable domain, its missing parts supplied by reference TRBV9 and TRBJ1-6, is DSGVTQTPKHLITATGQRVTLRCSPRSGDLSVYWYQQSLDQGLQFLIQYYNGEERAKGNILERFSAQQFPDLHSELNLSSLELGDSALYFCASQDRVNSPLHFGNGTRLTVT.

In nucleotides, the CDR3 is TGTGCCAGCAGTCCCTGGGGAGGGCAGAGCACAGATACGCAGTATTTT. Its translation is CASSPWGGQSTDTQYF. V and J are TRBV27 and TRBJ2-3, with TRBD2 identical over 7 bases. Germline CDR1 and CDR2: MNHEY and SMNVEV (reference sequence). The CDR3 length is 16 residues. Trimming removed 5 bases from V and 0 bases from J; junction bases left unmatched: 8.

V gene TRBV5-1 combines with J gene TRBJ2-7, with 9 nucleotides matching TRBD2. From germline, CDR1 is SGHRS and CDR2 YFSETQ. V trimming: 0 bases; J trimming: 5 bases; junction bases outside the gene matches: 6. This CDR3 region has 15 residues. For the CDR3, the DNA is TGCGCCAGCAGCTTGGCGGGGACTAGCAGCCACGAGCAGTACTTC. It is translated as CASSLAGTSSHEQYF.

CDR3 sequence (DNA): TGTGCCAGTAGTATTATAAGCGACGGCACAGATACGCAGTATTTT. As protein: CASSIISDGTDTQYF. The rearrangement uses TRBV19 and TRBJ2-3; D is uncertain. The CDR3 totals 15 residues. CDR1 LNHDA and CDR2 SQIVND come from the germline V gene (reference sequence). The V end was cut by 3 bases, the J end by 1 base, with 11 bases between.

CDR3 amino acids: CASSRRGGETQYF. The CDR3 DNA sequence: TGTGCCAGCAGCCGACGGGGGGGGGAGACCCAGTACTTC. This rearrangement joins TRBV7-9 to TRBJ2-5; 8 bases map to TRBD2. CDR1 and CDR2 from the germline V gene are SEHNR and FQNEAQ (reference sequence). V shed 5 bases, J shed 5 bases, and the junction held 4 bases outside the gene matches. The CDR3 has 13 amino acids.